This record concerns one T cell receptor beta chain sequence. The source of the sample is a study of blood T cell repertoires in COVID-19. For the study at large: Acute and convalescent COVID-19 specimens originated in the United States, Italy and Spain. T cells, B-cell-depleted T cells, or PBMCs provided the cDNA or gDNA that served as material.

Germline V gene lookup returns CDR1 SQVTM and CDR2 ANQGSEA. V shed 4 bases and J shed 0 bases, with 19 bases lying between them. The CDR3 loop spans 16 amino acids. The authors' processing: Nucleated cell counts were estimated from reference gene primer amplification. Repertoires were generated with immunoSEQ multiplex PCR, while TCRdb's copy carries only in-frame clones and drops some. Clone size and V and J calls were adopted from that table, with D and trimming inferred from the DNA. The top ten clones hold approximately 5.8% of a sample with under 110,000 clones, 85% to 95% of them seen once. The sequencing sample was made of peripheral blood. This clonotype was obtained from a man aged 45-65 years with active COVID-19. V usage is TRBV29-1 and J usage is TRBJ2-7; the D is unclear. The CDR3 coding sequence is TGCAGCGTTGCAGGATCATTTTCCACCCGCTCCTACGAGCAGTACTTC. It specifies CSVAGSFSTRSYEQYF.